This TCR beta chain was recovered during a study of T cell responses to AZD1222 COVID-19 vaccine. With 4 bases clipped from V and 4 bases from J, the junction kept 4 bases outside the gene matches. Germline V gene lookup returns CDR1 SGHRS and CDR2 YFSETQ. CDR3 length: 16 amino acids. In this sample, this clone turned up a few times. Profiled with immunoSEQ multiplex PCR; TCRdb holds only in-frame clones, not every one. The table has 110,000 or so clones, around 88% seen once; the top ten hold around 6%. This clonotype originated in an adult who received the AZD1222 COVID-19 vaccine. The chain carries TRBV5-1 and TRBJ2-5; TRBD2 matches 16 bases. This material consisted of peripheral blood, taken 28 days after the second AZD1222 dose. The CDR3 protein is CASSGTSGGARETQYF. The CDR3 DNA follows: TGCGCCAGCAGCGGGACTAGCGGGGGGGCGAGAGAGACCCAGTACTTC.